This record covers a single T cell receptor beta chain. The antigen is not known. The CDR3 runs 15 residues. Germline trimming cut 0 bases from V and 4 bases from J; bases unmatched to any gene: 6. CDR1 is MGHRA, CDR2 YSYEKL, per germline. Amplification used 60 Vbeta primers and 13 Jbeta primers. Repertoires were generated with immunoSEQ multiplex PCR, while TCRdb's copy carries only in-frame clones and drops some. The table records roughly 150,000 clones, 77% of them present only once. The data belong to a study of cytomegalovirus exposure and HLA in healthy donors. General study points: The majority of CMV-associated TCR beta chains were reported as apparently HLA-restricted in a later analysis. A later analysis linked a missense variant in DCLRE1C to the trimming of TCR beta V and J genes. TCR sequences were mostly rare, though some public TCRs occurred in many donors.

The sequence was obtained from a male donor in good health and CMV-seronegative. The specimen was PBMCs. The chain joins TRBV4-1 to TRBJ2-7; 7 nucleotides agree with TRBD2. CDR3 sequence: CASSQDGRGIYEQYF. CDR3 nucleotide sequence: TGCGCCAGCAGCCAAGATGGGCGGGGGATTTACGAGCAGTACTTC.